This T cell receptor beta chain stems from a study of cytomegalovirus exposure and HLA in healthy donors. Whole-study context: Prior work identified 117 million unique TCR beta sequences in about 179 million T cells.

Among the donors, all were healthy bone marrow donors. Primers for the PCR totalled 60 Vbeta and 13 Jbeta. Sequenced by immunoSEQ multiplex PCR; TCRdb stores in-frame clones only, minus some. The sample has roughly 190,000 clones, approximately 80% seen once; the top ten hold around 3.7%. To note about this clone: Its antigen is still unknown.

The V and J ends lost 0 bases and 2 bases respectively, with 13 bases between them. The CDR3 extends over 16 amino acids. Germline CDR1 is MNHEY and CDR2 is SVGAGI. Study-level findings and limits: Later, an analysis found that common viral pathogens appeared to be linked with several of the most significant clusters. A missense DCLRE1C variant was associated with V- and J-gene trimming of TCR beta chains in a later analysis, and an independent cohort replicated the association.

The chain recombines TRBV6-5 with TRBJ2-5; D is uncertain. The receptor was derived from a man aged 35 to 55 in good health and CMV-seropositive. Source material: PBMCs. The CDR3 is CASSYSYLAAQETQYF. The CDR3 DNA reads TGTGCCAGCAGTTACTCGTATCTGGCGGCACAAGAGACCCAGTACTTC.